This T cell receptor (beta chain) came from a study of OX40 agonist ivuxolimab in advanced cancers. Here immunoSEQ multiplex PCR was the method, and the copy in TCRdb shows in-frame clones only, minus some. This table has roughly 41,000 clones, about 91% appearing once. The sample here was CD4+ or CD8+ T cells sorted from blood, taken in a trial of the OX40 agonist ivuxolimab. The source of this sequence is an adult with an advanced solid tumor such as melanoma, head and neck, liver or kidney cancer.

In nucleotides, the CDR3 is TGTGCCAGCAGTTACTCGGGCACCGGGGAGCTGTTTTTT. It is translated as CASSYSGTGELFF. The V call is TRBV6-5, the J call TRBJ2-2; D remains ambiguous. From germline, CDR1 is MNHEY and CDR2 SVGAGI. Trimming left V 0 bases short and J 4 bases short, with 3 bases between. The CDR3 runs to 13 residues.